This TCR beta chain derives from a study of T cells in Graves' hyperthyroidism and ophthalmopathy. On the study more broadly: Once the initial diagnosis was made, peripheral blood was obtained before any treatment. Study observations and caveats: Blood also carried most thyroid clonotypes expanded above 0.001.

An absence of ophthalmopathy progression within 18 months meant stable Graves' hyperthyroidism. The diagnoses drew upon clinical symptoms, serum thyroxine and TRAb, thyroid ultrasound and orbital computed tomography. The germline gives CDR1 SGHVS, CDR2 FNYEAQ. The CDR3 consists of 15 residues. V dropped 3 bases and J dropped 4 bases, with 15 bases sitting between them. Template material for amplifying TCR beta CDR3 regions consisted of RNA transcripts. The HTBI set primed first-round TCR CDR3 RT-PCR. One entry per CDR3 protein, called by TCRdb with MiXCR from the multiplex PCR reads. The sample contains about 360,000 distinct CDR3 sequences, 13% of which appear only once. This clonotype was detected once. Its antigen is unknown.

This sequence was found in a woman younger than 35 with Graves' hyperthyroidism. Sequences were obtained from blood. The V gene is TRBV7-6, the J gene TRBJ2-5, with D unresolved. CDR3 amino acids: CASSFSSSVPETQYF. Here the CDR3 DNA reads TGTGCCAGCAGCTTTAGTAGCTCGGTCCCAGAGACCCAGTACTTC.